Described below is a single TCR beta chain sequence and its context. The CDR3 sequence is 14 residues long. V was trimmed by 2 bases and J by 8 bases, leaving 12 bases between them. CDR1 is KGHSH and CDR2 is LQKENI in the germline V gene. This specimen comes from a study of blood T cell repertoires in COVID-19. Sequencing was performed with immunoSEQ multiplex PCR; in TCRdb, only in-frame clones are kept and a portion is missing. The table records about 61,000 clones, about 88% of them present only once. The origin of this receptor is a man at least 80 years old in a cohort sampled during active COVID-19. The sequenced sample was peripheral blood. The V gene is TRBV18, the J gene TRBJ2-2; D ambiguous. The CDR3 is CASSPIPYPGELFF. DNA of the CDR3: TGTGCCAGCTCACCAATTCCCTATCCTGGGGAGCTGTTTTTT.